Listed below are T cell receptor beta chains from one sample, sequenced in a study of beta chain features in type 1 diabetes. Assay: immunoSEQ multiplex PCR; the TCRdb copy retains only in-frame clones and omits some. The sample lists nearly 250,000 clones; roughly 13% were seen once. Sequencing was done on a sample of naive CD4+ T cells from blood. All receptors come from a woman aged 40 to 50 in good health. CDR3s include the opening cysteine and the closing phenylalanine or tryptophan. Each record gives: D gene, J gene, clone size, V gene, CDR3 protein, CDR3 DNA. The D gene is left open where the match is weak. Only part of the rows carry a size: once, few, many, or a class if the clone is expanded.

TRBD1 | TRBJ1-2 | few | TRBV7-2 | CASSLWDRNYGYTF | TGTGCCAGCAGCCTATGGGACAGAAACTATGGCTACACCTTC
. | TRBJ1-3 | . | TRBV15 | CATSRGRGRETGNTIYF | TGTGCCACCAGCAGAGGCCGGGGACGGGAGACTGGAAACACCATATATTTT
. | TRBJ1-1 | . | TRBV9 | CASSVGLLAGEAFF | TGTGCCAGCAGCGTAGGTTTATTAGCTGGAGAAGCTTTCTTT
. | TRBJ1-1 | many | TRBV4-3 | CASSQDRAPEAFF | TGCGCCAGCAGCCAAGATCGTGCGCCTGAAGCTTTCTTT
TRBD2 | TRBJ2-1 | few | TRBV7-9 | CASSLGLVREQFF | TGTGCCAGCAGCCTCGGACTAGTACGGGAGCAGTTCTTC
. | TRBJ2-1 | few | TRBV25-1 | CASRTDSSYNEQFF | TGTGCCAGCAGGACCGACAGCTCCTACAATGAGCAGTTCTTC
. | TRBJ1-1 | few | TRBV6-4 | CASSDSLAGLAFF | TGTGCCAGCAGTGACTCACTGGCAGGCTTAGCTTTCTTT
TRBD2 | TRBJ2-7 | . | TRBV15 | CATSGAGGSYEQYF | TGTGCCACCAGCGGCGCGGGGGGGTCCTACGAGCAGTACTTC
. | TRBJ1-5 | few | TRBV19 | CASKGGANQPQHF | TGTGCCAGTAAAGGGGGGGCCAATCAGCCCCAGCATTTT
TRBD1 | TRBJ1-1 | few | TRBV5-1 | CASSPTGQGDTEAFF | TGCGCCAGCAGCCCGACCGGACAGGGTGACACTGAAGCTTTCTTT
TRBD1 | TRBJ2-2 | few | TRBV2 | CASSDPGTGAGELFF | TGTGCCAGCAGTGACCCCGGGACAGGGGCCGGGGAGCTGTTTTTT
. | TRBJ1-1 | few | TRBV19 | CASTPAGRTTEAFF | TGTGCCAGTACCCCAGCAGGGCGGACCACTGAAGCTTTCTTT
. | TRBJ2-7 | . | TRBV7-2 | CASTMVEQQYF | TGTGCCAGCACGATGGTGGAGCAGCAGTACTTC
. | TRBJ1-2 | few | TRBV29-1 | CSVVDSGSIYGYTF | TGCAGCGTTGTGGACTCAGGAAGCATTTATGGCTACACCTTC
TRBD1 | TRBJ2-5 | . | TRBV15 | CATSRDLTGGMETQYF | TGTGCCACCAGCAGAGATCTGACAGGGGGCATGGAGACCCAGTACTTC
TRBD2 | TRBJ2-5 | . | TRBV15 | CATSSRGGRETQYF | TGTGCCACCAGCAGCCGGGGAGGGAGGGAGACCCAGTACTTC
. | TRBJ1-5 | . | TRBV5-1 | CASSLRGDSNQPQHF | TGCGCCAGCAGCTTACGGGGAGATAGCAATCAGCCCCAGCATTTT
TRBD1 | TRBJ1-2 | few | TRBV11-2 | CAAREGAEGYTF | TGTGCCGCCCGGGAGGGGGCAGAGGGCTACACCTTC
TRBD1 | TRBJ1-5 | few | TRBV29-1 | CSVEGTGGQPQHF | TGCAGCGTTGAGGGGACAGGGGGTCAGCCCCAGCATTTT
TRBD1 | TRBJ1-5 | few | TRBV6-1 | CASRWTGGNQPQHF | TGTGCCAGCCGATGGACAGGGGGCAATCAGCCCCAGCATTTT
TRBD1 | TRBJ2-1 | few | TRBV4-3 | CASSRQGSSYNEQFF | TGCGCCAGCAGCCGACAGGGGAGCTCCTACAATGAGCAGTTCTTC
TRBD1 | TRBJ1-1 | few | TRBV2 | CASRNRGNTEAFF | TGTGCCAGCAGGAACAGGGGAAACACTGAAGCTTTCTTT
. | TRBJ1-5 | few | TRBV2 | CASSVDKAGNQPQHF | TGTGCCAGCAGCGTAGACAAGGCGGGGAATCAGCCCCAGCATTTT
. | TRBJ2-3 | . | TRBV5-1 | CASNLMGQTDTQYF | TGCGCCAGCAACCTGATGGGCCAGACAGATACGCAGTATTTT
. | TRBJ2-7 | . | TRBV5-1 | CASSPGVGVYEQYF | TGCGCCAGCAGCCCCGGGGTTGGAGTCTACGAGCAGTACTTC
. | TRBJ2-1 | few | TRBV2 | CASSPRPTYNEQFF | TGTGCCAGCAGCCCCAGGCCCACCTACAATGAGCAGTTCTTC
. | TRBJ1-5 | few | TRBV27 | CASSFAGGPHQPQHF | TGTGCCAGCAGTTTTGCGGGTGGACCCCATCAGCCCCAGCATTTT
. | TRBJ2-5 | many | TRBV7-2 | CASSRQVRETQYF | TGTGCCAGCAGCCGACAGGTTCGGGAGACCCAGTACTTC
. | TRBJ1-1 | few | TRBV5-1 | CASSLEQYMNTEAFF | TGCGCCAGCAGCTTGGAACAGTACATGAACACTGAAGCTTTCTTT
. | TRBJ2-5 | few | TRBV7-6 | CASSLAQQETQYF | TGTGCCAGCAGCTTAGCGCAGCAAGAGACCCAGTACTTC
. | TRBJ2-3 | many | TRBV18 | CASSPPSPGTDTQYF | TGTGCCAGCTCACCACCGAGCCCGGGCACAGATACGCAGTATTTT
. | TRBJ2-7 | few | TRBV5-1 | CASSLDGVSYEQYF | TGCGCCAGCAGCTTGGATGGAGTCTCCTACGAGCAGTACTTC
. | TRBJ2-2 | . | TRBV21-1 | CASSNLQGPGELFF | TGTGCCAGCAGCAACCTACAGGGACCCGGGGAGCTGTTTTTT
TRBD2 | TRBJ2-5 | few | TRBV7-2 | CASSSLAESRAQYF | TGTGCCAGCAGCTCCCTAGCGGAGTCTCGTGCGCAGTACTTC
. | TRBJ1-2 | . | TRBV6-5 | CASRPGQANYGYTF | TGTGCCAGCAGACCGGGACAAGCTAACTATGGCTACACCTTC
TRBD2 | TRBJ2-3 | few | TRBV4-2 | CASSQEVDSGGPTDTQYF | TGTGCCAGCAGCCAAGAGGTAGATAGCGGGGGACCCACAGATACGCAGTATTTT
. | TRBJ1-5 | few | TRBV5-8 | CASSFRGPGSNQPQHF | TGTGCCAGCAGCTTCAGGGGACCTGGTAGCAATCAGCCCCAGCATTTT
. | TRBJ2-7 | . | TRBV5-1 | CASSLDRQGINEQYF | TGCGCCAGCAGCTTAGATAGGCAGGGGATCAACGAGCAGTACTTC
. | TRBJ2-3 | many | TRBV14 | CASSPIGGPMTDTQYF | TGTGCCAGCAGCCCGATCGGGGGACCGATGACAGATACGCAGTATTTT
TRBD1 | TRBJ1-5 | . | TRBV19 | CASSRDREMGSNQPQHF | TGTGCCAGTAGCAGGGACAGGGAAATGGGTAGCAATCAGCCCCAGCATTTT
. | TRBJ2-4 | . | TRBV30 | CAWSYQGTKNIQYF | TGTGCCTGGAGCTACCAGGGGACCAAAAACATTCAGTACTTC
TRBD1 | TRBJ2-7 | . | TRBV4-3 | CASSQDSRDRASYEQYF | TGCGCCAGCAGCCAAGATTCTCGGGACAGGGCCTCCTACGAGCAGTACTTC
TRBD2 | TRBJ2-2 | few | TRBV5-1 | CASSLLGHTSGAENTGELFF | TGCGCCAGCAGCTTGTTGGGACATACTAGCGGGGCGGAAAACACCGGGGAGCTGTTTTTT
. | TRBJ2-7 | . | TRBV5-1 | CASSQDKEQYF | TGCGCCAGCAGCCAAGACAAGGAGCAGTACTTC
. | TRBJ2-3 | many | TRBV29-1 | CSVARGTGDTQYF | TGCAGCGTCGCGCGCGGGACTGGGGATACGCAGTATTTT
TRBD2 | TRBJ2-5 | once | TRBV5-4 | CASSDNKRGGQETQYF | TGTGCCAGCAGCGATAATAAGCGGGGGGGCCAGGAGACCCAGTACTTC
. | TRBJ2-2 | many | TRBV13 | CASSLPGTGELFF | TGTGCCAGCAGCTTACCAGGGACCGGGGAGCTGTTTTTT
. | TRBJ2-7 | few | TRBV7-2 | CASSPGTFVSSYEQYF | TGTGCCAGCAGCCCAGGGACATTCGTGAGCTCCTACGAGCAGTACTTC
TRBD1 | TRBJ1-5 | many | TRBV29-1 | CSVGDRPFGPQHF | TGCAGCGTAGGGGACAGGCCTTTCGGGCCCCAGCATTTT
TRBD1 | TRBJ1-1 | . | TRBV9 | CASSVGTGEAEAFF | TGTGCCAGCAGCGTAGGGACAGGGGAGGCTGAAGCTTTCTTT